This TCR beta chain was profiled in a study of cytomegalovirus exposure and HLA in healthy donors. Findings and limits, study-wide: HLA restriction was apparent for most CMV-associated TCR beta chains in a later analysis.

The PCR contained 60 Vbeta and 13 Jbeta primers. The repertoire was sequenced with immunoSEQ multiplex PCR; TCRdb's copy has only in-frame clones and lacks some. The top ten clones hold under 3.5% of a sample with about 120,000 clones, more than 60% of them seen once. This clone has only one observation. The antigen remains undetermined. The V and J ends lost 3 bases and 10 bases respectively, with 10 bases between them. The CDR3 extends over 11 amino acids. Germline V CDR1 and CDR2: GTSNPN, SVGIG (reference sequence). The V gene is TRBV30, the J gene TRBJ2-1; no reliable D call. This receptor was identified in a female donor in good health and CMV-seronegative. The sample comprised PBMCs. The CDR3 DNA follows: TGTGCCTGGAGAGATAGCCTCGAGCAGTTCTTC. It yields the protein CAWRDSLEQFF. The full variable domain, rest sourced from reference TRBV30 and TRBJ2-1, is SQTIHQWPATLVQPVGSPLSLECTVEGTSNPNLYWYRQAAGRGLQLLFYSVGIGQISSEVPQNLSASRPQDRQFILSSKKLLLSDSGFYLCAWRDSLEQFFGPGTRLTVL.